These T cell receptor beta chains were read from a single sample in a study of T-cell memory formation after mild COVID-19. TCRdb reanalysed the 5' RACE reads using MiXCR and keeps one entry per CDR3 protein. The profile covers 350,000 or so distinct CDR3 sequences, with 10% to 15% appearing a single time and over 20% taken by the ten largest. Sequencing input: PBMCs or a T cell subset sorted from them (not recorded which). Receptors originate from a man aged 18 to 29 who had mild COVID-19 (a few samples of this study predate the infection). Cell type and time point are not known. CDR3s include the opening cysteine and the closing phenylalanine or tryptophan. Each record gives: V gene, J gene, CDR3 protein.

V gene: TRBV6-2/TRBV6-3
J gene: TRBJ1-4
CDR3 protein: CASKDRGNEKLFF

V gene: TRBV20-1
J gene: TRBJ1-1
CDR3 protein: CSASGGARGVDTEAFF

V gene: TRBV5-1
J gene: TRBJ1-1
CDR3 protein: CASSLITGLEAFF

V gene: TRBV5-1
J gene: TRBJ1-2
CDR3 protein: CASSADTSDYGYTF

V gene: TRBV7-2
J gene: TRBJ2-5
CDR3 protein: CASSPTPPETQYF

V gene: TRBV4-2
J gene: TRBJ1-1
CDR3 protein: CASSQEFARGPEAFF

V gene: TRBV12-3/TRBV12-4
J gene: TRBJ2-3
CDR3 protein: CASRNDRVAEVTQYF

V gene: TRBV9
J gene: TRBJ1-2
CDR3 protein: CASSVGAYYGYTF

V gene: TRBV3-1
J gene: TRBJ1-2
CDR3 protein: CASSQGGGIMNYGYTF

V gene: TRBV5-5
J gene: TRBJ2-7
CDR3 protein: CASSLGQGLFYEQYF

V gene: TRBV6-5
J gene: TRBJ2-3
CDR3 protein: CASSPARADTQYF

V gene: TRBV7-2
J gene: TRBJ1-6
CDR3 protein: CASSQRMGLTNSPLHF

V gene: TRBV3-1
J gene: TRBJ1-5
CDR3 protein: CASSHGPVNQPQHF

V gene: TRBV11-2
J gene: TRBJ1-1
CDR3 protein: CASSPLQADEAFF

V gene: TRBV9
J gene: TRBJ2-3
CDR3 protein: CASSVTVGRVWDSWGTDTQYF

V gene: TRBV5-1
J gene: TRBJ1-2
CDR3 protein: CASSSTLISYTF

V gene: TRBV12-3/TRBV12-4
J gene: TRBJ2-3
CDR3 protein: CASSETWQWDTQYF

V gene: TRBV9
J gene: TRBJ2-3
CDR3 protein: CASSVSGLRDTQYF

V gene: TRBV9
J gene: TRBJ1-1
CDR3 protein: CASSPIRNTEAFF

V gene: TRBV6-1
J gene: TRBJ1-6
CDR3 protein: CASSEGRRSSYNSPLHF

V gene: TRBV10-2
J gene: TRBJ2-5
CDR3 protein: CASSRRTAEETQYF

V gene: TRBV5-5
J gene: TRBJ2-7
CDR3 protein: CASSSSDWRYEQYF

V gene: TRBV21-1
J gene: TRBJ1-2
CDR3 protein: CASSKPKGPYGYTF

V gene: TRBV4-3
J gene: TRBJ1-6
CDR3 protein: CASSQDSRDSPLHF

V gene: TRBV15
J gene: TRBJ2-4
CDR3 protein: CATSRLQGWSKNIQYF

V gene: TRBV7-6
J gene: TRBJ1-1
CDR3 protein: CASSRQDGTEAFF

V gene: TRBV12-3/TRBV12-4
J gene: TRBJ2-5
CDR3 protein: CASSPRGTAGTQYF

V gene: TRBV5-6
J gene: TRBJ2-5
CDR3 protein: CASSSRDTETQYF

V gene: TRBV29-1
J gene: TRBJ2-1
CDR3 protein: CSVDGEGSSYNEQFF